This TCR beta chain was recorded in a study of T cells after yellow fever vaccination. TCRdb re-derived calls from the 5' RACE reads in MiXCR, one entry per CDR3 protein. The repertoire includes 300,000 to 450,000 distinct CDR3 sequences, around 6.5% of them detected once, and approximately 16% sits in the top ten. V lost 5 bases and J 5 bases, leaving 20 bases between the germline ends. CDR3 length: 15 amino acids. From germline, CDR1 is SGHRS and CDR2 YFSETQ. This TCR was recovered from a man aged 25-45 years who received the YFV17D yellow fever vaccine. Here the sequenced sample was PBMCs, taken 5 days after the yellow fever booster vaccination. The chain carries TRBV5-1 and TRBJ2-7, with TRBD2 as a possible D gene (6 bases). The CDR3 bases are TGCGCCAGCAGGACGTGGGATAGGGGACTGGACGAGCAGTACTTC. Translating gives CASRTWDRGLDEQYF.